This entry features one TCR beta chain sequence. This clone was counted between two and nine times. This clone's antigen is unknown. Base qualities are not provided; no much larger clone lies one nucleotide away. This sample was taken from a study of pediatric ulcerative colitis (dated by TCRdb to between 2017 and 2020). As for the study more broadly: About 7 ulcerative colitis patients had pancolitis and two had left-sided colitis, with histology consistent with ulcerative colitis in all. From fewer than ten newly diagnosed, treatment-naive pediatric ulcerative colitis patients and a few non-IBD control children, paired blood and rectal samples were collected. By Pediatric Ulcerative Colitis Activity Index, mild disease was classified in a couple of patients, moderate disease in several and acute severe colitis in three.

One to two pinch biopsies were taken from the rectum for research during colonoscopy. Before the diagnostic colonoscopy, none of the ulcerative colitis patients had been given any immunosuppressive medication. Before DNA was isolated, the rectal biopsies underwent proteinase K digestion. The Wizard kit (Promega) was used to extract genomic DNA from the blood and intestinal samples. Study-wide findings and limitations: A couple of rectal CDR3 clonotypes were present in all ulcerative colitis patients and in none of the controls. Controls, mild-moderate and acute severe colitis patients were separated by rectal repertoire features, and reduced rectal diversity due to clonal expansions was observed in acute severe colitis. Autologous blood-rectal clonal overlap was significantly higher in ulcerative colitis patients than in controls, suggesting increased T cell trafficking to inflamed tissue. A couple of patients' blood samples yielded substantially fewer templates for technical reasons and were excluded from blood-rectal overlap analysis. Because the repertoires came from total lymphocyte DNA, rare subsets such as regulatory T cells may have patterns that are not reflected. The healthy control group was small, with only a few individuals. T cells from blood may have been included in the rectal pinch biopsies, particularly in patients with overt colitis.

Using the immunoSEQ TRB Survey service, rearranged CDR3 beta regions were amplified from genomic DNA with multiplex V and J primers. To keep depth equal across samples, survey-level sequencing depth of up to 500,000 reads per sample was applied. Libraries were purified and pooled, and sequencing was performed on Illumina technology. Per the authors' processing: Productive clonality, sample overlap, pairwise scatters, CDR3 beta length, V/D/J gene usage and productiveness were all assessed with the immunoSEQ online tools. Alongside Shannon and Simpson indices, calculated diversity was computed as the number of unique rearrangements divided by total templates, multiplied by 100. Z-score normalized data were analyzed by principal component analysis with the R prcomp function and the ggbiplot package. Morisita's index was used to measure clonal overlap between blood and rectum within each subject. The clones in this table, taken by TCRdb from immuneACCESS, are in-frame only. Not every clone is retained; where verified, under half of the shortfall comes from an unresolved V gene, and the cause of the rest is unknown. From that table come the V and J calls and clone size; the DNA was used to work out D and trimming. This sample comprises about 36,000 clones, roughly 72% of them detected only once. Jointly, the top ten make up about 0.73% of the sample.

The TCR originated in a boy between 10 and 17 years old with moderate ulcerative colitis. Sample: gut tissue.

The CDR3 is CASSPTGTSYYEQYF. The sequenced DNA is TGTGCCAGCAGCCCCACCGGGACATCCTACTACGAGCAGTACTTC. Rearrangement joined TRBV11-3 to TRBJ2-7; perhaps TRBD1 is the D gene, with 6 bases matching. CDR1 and CDR2 are drawn from the germline V gene: SGHNT, YENEEA. The CDR3 holds 15 amino acids from the cysteine to the phenylalanine. This entry keeps only the CDR3 DNA: 45 bases, framed from base 1. Between the V and J ends, shortened by 5 bases and 3 bases respectively, the junction contains 17 bases.